The rows below give T cell receptor beta chains drawn from one sample of a study of T-cell memory formation after mild COVID-19. TCRdb reanalysed the 5' RACE reads using MiXCR and keeps one entry per CDR3 protein. The table shows some 210,000 distinct CDR3 sequences, with about 10% occurring only once. Sequencing was performed on PBMCs or a T cell subset sorted from them (not recorded which). The receptors originated from a man aged 18 to 29 who had mild COVID-19 (a few samples of this study predate the infection). Cell type and time point are not known. The CDR3 runs from the conserved cysteine through the conserved F or W. The D gene is left open where the match is weak. Size values are once, few and many counts, or a class for expanded clones, and some rows have none.

d_gene: .; v_gene: TRBV12-3/TRBV12-4; j_gene: TRBJ1-4; abundance: .; CDR3aa: CASTGGYANEKLFF; CDR3nt: TGTGCCAGCACTGGGGGGTATGCCAATGAAAAACTGTTTTTT
d_gene: TRBD1; v_gene: TRBV20-1; j_gene: TRBJ1-1; abundance: .; CDR3aa: CSARQGADTEAFF; CDR3nt: TGCAGTGCTAGACAGGGGGCGGACACTGAAGCTTTCTTT
d_gene: .; v_gene: TRBV3-1; j_gene: TRBJ2-5; abundance: .; CDR3aa: CASSQRAGGETQYF; CDR3nt: TGTGCCAGCAGCCAAAGGGCCGGTGGGGAGACCCAGTACTTC
d_gene: .; v_gene: TRBV20-1; j_gene: TRBJ2-3; abundance: few; CDR3aa: CSASPNTDTQYF; CDR3nt: TGCAGTGCTAGTCCTAACACAGATACGCAGTATTTT
d_gene: .; v_gene: TRBV23-1; j_gene: TRBJ2-5; abundance: many; CDR3aa: CASSPPVLETQYF; CDR3nt: TGCGCCAGCAGTCCCCCAGTCTTGGAGACCCAGTACTTC
d_gene: .; v_gene: TRBV6-2/TRBV6-3; j_gene: TRBJ1-5; abundance: .; CDR3aa: CASSVNYNQPQHF; CDR3nt: TGTGCCAGCAGTGTGAACTACAATCAGCCCCAGCATTTT
d_gene: .; v_gene: TRBV3-1; j_gene: TRBJ2-7; abundance: .; CDR3aa: CASSPPSPGTAYEQYF; CDR3nt: TGTGCCAGCAGCCCACCCTCCCCAGGAACCGCCTACGAGCAGTACTTC
d_gene: .; v_gene: TRBV2; j_gene: TRBJ2-5; abundance: .; CDR3aa: CASRGGWQETQYF; CDR3nt: TGTGCCAGCAGGGGGGGCTGGCAAGAGACCCAGTACTTC
d_gene: .; v_gene: TRBV4-1; j_gene: TRBJ2-4; abundance: .; CDR3aa: CASSQTLGRKGEDIQYF; CDR3nt: TGCGCCAGCAGCCAAACTTTAGGGCGGAAGGGGGAAGACATTCAGTACTTC
d_gene: TRBD2; v_gene: TRBV7-3; j_gene: TRBJ2-5; abundance: .; CDR3aa: CASSARLAGGGETQYF; CDR3nt: TGTGCCAGCAGCGCGAGACTAGCGGGGGGCGGAGAGACCCAGTACTTC
d_gene: .; v_gene: TRBV5-1; j_gene: TRBJ1-4; abundance: few; CDR3aa: CASRGEAAGELFF; CDR3nt: TGCGCCAGCAGGGGAGAGGCCGCGGGAGAACTGTTTTTT
d_gene: .; v_gene: TRBV11-2; j_gene: TRBJ2-1; abundance: few; CDR3aa: CASSPRGAFTYNEQFF; CDR3nt: TGTGCCAGCAGCCCCCGCGGGGCCTTTACCTACAATGAGCAGTTCTTC
d_gene: .; v_gene: TRBV5-1; j_gene: TRBJ2-2; abundance: many; CDR3aa: CASSLAAEGDGELFF; CDR3nt: TGCGCCAGCAGCTTGGCGGCAGAGGGGGACGGGGAGCTGTTTTTT
d_gene: .; v_gene: TRBV5-1; j_gene: TRBJ2-1; abundance: .; CDR3aa: CASSLIGIDNEQFF; CDR3nt: TGCGCCAGCAGCTTGATCGGCATTGACAATGAGCAGTTCTTC
d_gene: TRBD2; v_gene: TRBV6-2/TRBV6-3; j_gene: TRBJ2-1; abundance: .; CDR3aa: CASSRAGRGEQFF; CDR3nt: TGTGCCAGCAGTAGAGCGGGGCGGGGTGAGCAGTTCTTC
d_gene: .; v_gene: TRBV6-6; j_gene: TRBJ1-1; abundance: few; CDR3aa: CASSLSGWAEAFF; CDR3nt: TGTGCCAGCAGTTTATCGGGTTGGGCTGAAGCTTTCTTT
d_gene: TRBD1; v_gene: TRBV5-6; j_gene: TRBJ1-2; abundance: .; CDR3aa: CASSRQGSVTF; CDR3nt: TGTGCCAGCAGCCGACAGGGGTCCGTCACCTTC
d_gene: .; v_gene: TRBV5-6; j_gene: TRBJ1-2; abundance: .; CDR3aa: CASSIPEGEYGYTF; CDR3nt: TGTGCCAGTAGCATACCGGAGGGGGAATATGGCTACACCTTC
d_gene: .; v_gene: TRBV12-3/TRBV12-4; j_gene: TRBJ1-5; abundance: .; CDR3aa: CASSLQFNQPQHF; CDR3nt: TGTGCCAGCAGTTTACAGTTCAATCAGCCCCAGCATTTT
d_gene: .; v_gene: TRBV5-1; j_gene: TRBJ2-2; abundance: .; CDR3aa: CASSSGTPYVGELFF; CDR3nt: TGCGCCAGCAGCTCCGGGACACCGTATGTCGGGGAGCTGTTTTTT
d_gene: TRBD1; v_gene: TRBV7-9; j_gene: TRBJ2-5; abundance: many; CDR3aa: CASRPGQGAGKETQYF; CDR3nt: TGTGCCAGCAGGCCGGGACAGGGGGCGGGAAAGGAGACCCAGTACTTC
d_gene: TRBD1; v_gene: TRBV5-1; j_gene: TRBJ2-4; abundance: few; CDR3aa: CASSPRTGWDGNIQYF; CDR3nt: TGCGCCAGCAGCCCCCGGACAGGGTGGGACGGAAACATTCAGTACTTC
d_gene: .; v_gene: TRBV12-3/TRBV12-4; j_gene: TRBJ1-2; abundance: few; CDR3aa: CASSNRGYYGYTF; CDR3nt: TGTGCCAGCAGTAATCGTGGGTACTATGGCTACACCTTC
d_gene: .; v_gene: TRBV14; j_gene: TRBJ2-2; abundance: few; CDR3aa: CASRLTANTGELFF; CDR3nt: TGTGCCAGCAGGCTGACAGCGAACACCGGGGAGCTGTTTTTT
d_gene: .; v_gene: TRBV6-5; j_gene: TRBJ1-5; abundance: .; CDR3aa: CASSPLGRGSNQPQHF; CDR3nt: TGTGCCAGCAGCCCTCTGGGCAGGGGTAGCAATCAGCCCCAGCATTTT
d_gene: .; v_gene: TRBV6-2/TRBV6-3; j_gene: TRBJ1-1; abundance: .; CDR3aa: CASSFQGWTTEAFF; CDR3nt: TGTGCCAGCAGTTTCCAGGGGTGGACCACTGAAGCTTTCTTT
d_gene: .; v_gene: TRBV7-3; j_gene: TRBJ1-1; abundance: many; CDR3aa: CASSLRMNTEAFF; CDR3nt: TGTGCCAGCAGCTTAAGGATGAACACTGAAGCTTTCTTT
d_gene: .; v_gene: TRBV10-3; j_gene: TRBJ1-4; abundance: .; CDR3aa: CAISDGQNNEKLFF; CDR3nt: TGTGCCATCAGTGATGGGCAGAATAATGAAAAACTGTTTTTT
d_gene: .; v_gene: TRBV20-1; j_gene: TRBJ1-5; abundance: .; CDR3aa: CSAAPPQGSNQPQHF; CDR3nt: TGCAGTGCAGCGCCCCCACAGGGATCCAATCAGCCCCAGCATTTT
d_gene: .; v_gene: TRBV19; j_gene: TRBJ1-5; abundance: .; CDR3aa: CASSLWTANQPQHF; CDR3nt: TGTGCCAGTAGCTTATGGACAGCCAATCAGCCCCAGCATTTT
d_gene: TRBD1; v_gene: TRBV2; j_gene: TRBJ1-2; abundance: few; CDR3aa: CASMRQGYGYTF; CDR3nt: TGTGCCAGCATGAGACAGGGTTATGGCTACACCTTC
d_gene: .; v_gene: TRBV12-3/TRBV12-4; j_gene: TRBJ1-2; abundance: .; CDR3aa: CASSPPQDSRFGQVYTF; CDR3nt: TGTGCCAGCAGTCCCCCCCAGGACAGTAGGTTTGGTCAAGTCTACACCTTC
d_gene: .; v_gene: TRBV6-4; j_gene: TRBJ2-5; abundance: .; CDR3aa: CASSRGLQETQYF; CDR3nt: TGTGCCAGCAGCAGGGGACTGCAAGAGACCCAGTACTTC
d_gene: .; v_gene: TRBV7-2; j_gene: TRBJ2-5; abundance: many; CDR3aa: CASSLVALSGLETQYF; CDR3nt: TGTGCCAGCAGCTTAGTAGCCTTGTCGGGGTTAGAGACCCAGTACTTC
d_gene: .; v_gene: TRBV4-1; j_gene: TRBJ2-1; abundance: many; CDR3aa: CASSQVPTRGGFF; CDR3nt: TGCGCCAGCAGCCAAGTACCTACTAGAGGGGGATTCTTC
d_gene: .; v_gene: TRBV28; j_gene: TRBJ2-5; abundance: .; CDR3aa: CASSRDRVEYF; CDR3nt: TGTGCCAGCAGTCGCGACCGGGTTGAGTACTTC
d_gene: TRBD1; v_gene: TRBV28; j_gene: TRBJ2-1; abundance: .; CDR3aa: CASSLRGHNEQFF; CDR3nt: TGTGCCAGCAGCCTGAGGGGGCACAATGAGCAGTTCTTC
d_gene: .; v_gene: TRBV12-3/TRBV12-4; j_gene: TRBJ2-5; abundance: .; CDR3aa: CASSLSVETQYF; CDR3nt: TGTGCCAGCAGTTTATCGGTAGAGACCCAGTACTTC
d_gene: TRBD1; v_gene: TRBV7-2; j_gene: TRBJ1-1; abundance: few; CDR3aa: CASSSDRDRQAFF; CDR3nt: TGTGCCAGCAGCTCGGACAGGGACAGACAAGCTTTCTTT
d_gene: .; v_gene: TRBV7-7; j_gene: TRBJ2-5; abundance: .; CDR3aa: CASSPYLDTQYQETQYF; CDR3nt: TGTGCTAGCTCACCCTACTTGGACACCCAGTACCAAGAGACCCAGTACTTC
d_gene: TRBD1; v_gene: TRBV9; j_gene: TRBJ2-1; abundance: .; CDR3aa: CASSFTGTGAVEQFF; CDR3nt: TGTGCCAGCAGCTTTACCGGGACAGGGGCGGTTGAGCAGTTCTTC
d_gene: .; v_gene: TRBV7-2; j_gene: TRBJ1-2; abundance: .; CDR3aa: CASSRQDSPSPGYGYTF; CDR3nt: TGTGCCAGCAGCCGACAGGACTCCCCAAGCCCGGGCTATGGCTACACCTTC
d_gene: TRBD1; v_gene: TRBV5-1; j_gene: TRBJ2-5; abundance: few; CDR3aa: CASSPGQGPMAQYF; CDR3nt: TGCGCCAGCAGCCCGGGACAGGGCCCCATGGCCCAGTACTTC
d_gene: TRBD2; v_gene: TRBV7-2; j_gene: TRBJ2-5; abundance: .; CDR3aa: CASRIAGGETQYF; CDR3nt: TGTGCCAGCAGGATAGCGGGCGGGGAGACCCAGTACTTC
d_gene: .; v_gene: TRBV27; j_gene: TRBJ1-5; abundance: few; CDR3aa: CASSLWGGNQPQHF; CDR3nt: TGTGCCAGCAGTTTGTGGGGAGGGAATCAGCCCCAGCATTTT
d_gene: .; v_gene: TRBV24-1; j_gene: TRBJ2-3; abundance: .; CDR3aa: CATSDLERLTQYF; CDR3nt: TGTGCCACCAGTGATTTGGAAAGGCTTACGCAGTATTTT
d_gene: .; v_gene: TRBV7-3; j_gene: TRBJ2-5; abundance: many; CDR3aa: CASSFAQTETQYF; CDR3nt: TGTGCCAGCAGCTTTGCGCAGACGGAGACCCAGTACTTC
d_gene: .; v_gene: TRBV5-1; j_gene: TRBJ2-3; abundance: .; CDR3aa: CATAWGNRDTDTQYF; CDR3nt: TGCGCCACCGCTTGGGGGAACAGGGATACAGATACGCAGTATTTT